This T cell receptor beta chain came from a study of blood T cell repertoires in COVID-19. The data were produced by immunoSEQ multiplex PCR, yet TCRdb's version contains in-frame clones alone and is incomplete. The table lists about 60,000 clones, 90% of them singletons. The CDR3 runs to 16 residues. Trimming shortened V by 7 bases and J by 0 bases, and 19 bases separated the two germline ends. CDR1 MNHEY and CDR2 SVGEGT come from the germline V gene. The origin of this receptor is a human donor with active COVID-19. The donor label of this sample is uncertain. Sequenced material: peripheral blood. V is TRBV6-2 or TRBV6-3 and J is TRBJ2-7; D remains ambiguous. This CDR3 is CASIPSSSPGSYEQYF. DNA of the CDR3: TGTGCCAGCATCCCCTCCAGTAGCCCGGGCTCCTACGAGCAGTACTTC.